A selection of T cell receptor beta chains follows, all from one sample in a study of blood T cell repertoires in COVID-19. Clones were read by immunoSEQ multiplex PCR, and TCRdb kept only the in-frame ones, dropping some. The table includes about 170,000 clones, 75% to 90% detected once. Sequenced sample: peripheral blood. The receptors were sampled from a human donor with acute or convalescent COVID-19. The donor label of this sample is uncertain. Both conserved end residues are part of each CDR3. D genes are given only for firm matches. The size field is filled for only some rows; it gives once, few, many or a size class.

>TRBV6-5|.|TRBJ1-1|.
TGTGCCAGCAGCCGTCTACTTATGAACACTGAAGCTTTCTTT
CASSRLLMNTEAFF
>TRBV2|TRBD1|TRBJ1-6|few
TGTGCCAGCAGTGGGGACAGGACGATTGTCCCCCTCCACTTT
CASSGDRTIVPLHF
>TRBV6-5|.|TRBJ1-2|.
TGTGCCAGCACCATAGGCGGGTGGGACTATGGCTACACCTTC
CASTIGGWDYGYTF
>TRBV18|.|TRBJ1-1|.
TGTGCCAGCTCACCACCGTTCAGGGCCGAGGACCCTGAAGCTTTCTTT
CASSPPFRAEDPEAFF
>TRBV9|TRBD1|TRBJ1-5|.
TGTGCCAGCAGCGCCTCCTCGACAGGGAATCAGCCCCAGCATTTT
CASSASSTGNQPQHF
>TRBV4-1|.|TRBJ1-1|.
TGCGCCAGCAGCCCCCAAGGGGCGACTGAAGCTTTCTTT
CASSPQGATEAFF
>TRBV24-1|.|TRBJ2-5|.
TGTGCCACCAGTGATCGTTCGGAGACCCAGTACTTC
CATSDRSETQYF
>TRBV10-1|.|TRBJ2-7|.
TGCGCCAGCAGTGATTCTTCCTACGAGCAGTACTTC
CASSDSSYEQYF
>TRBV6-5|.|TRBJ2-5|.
TGTGCCAGCAGTTACGCCCCTGGCAGGGTACAAGAGACCCAGTACTTC
CASSYAPGRVQETQYF
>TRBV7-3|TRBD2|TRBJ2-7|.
TGTGCCAGCAGCTTAAATTTGCGGGGGAAGCAGTACTTC
CASSLNLRGKQYF
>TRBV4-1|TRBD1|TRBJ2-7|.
TGCGCCAGCAGCGTTGGACAGGGACTCTCCTACGAGCAGTACTTC
CASSVGQGLSYEQYF
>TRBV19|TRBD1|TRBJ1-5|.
TGTGCCAGTAGTATAGAGGGGACAGGGCGGAGTAATCAGCCCCAGCATTTT
CASSIEGTGRSNQPQHF
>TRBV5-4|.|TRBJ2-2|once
TGTGCCAGCAGCTTGTTTTCAGGGCGCGGGGAGCTGTTTTTT
CASSLFSGRGELFF
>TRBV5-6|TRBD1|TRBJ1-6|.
TGTGCCAGCAGCTTGGTGTCAGGGGGCAACTCACCCCTCCACTTT
CASSLVSGGNSPLHF
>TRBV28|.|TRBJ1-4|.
TGTGCCAGCAGTCCTACTGCCATCCGGGGTGAAAAACTGTTTTTT
CASSPTAIRGEKLFF
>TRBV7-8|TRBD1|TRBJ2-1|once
TGTGCCAGCAGCTTCCGGGGACAGGGGGCAATTTCCTCCTACAATGAGCAGTTCTTC
CASSFRGQGAISSYNEQFF
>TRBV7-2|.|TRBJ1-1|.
TGTGCCAGCAGCTTCGCTAGAGGCGGGCGGGGGAACACTGAAGCTTTCTTT
CASSFARGGRGNTEAFF
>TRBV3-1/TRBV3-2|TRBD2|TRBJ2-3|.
TGTGCCAGCAGCCTCTCGCGGGGGGTTGCGCAGTATTTT
CASSLSRGVAQYF
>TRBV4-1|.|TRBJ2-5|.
TGCGCCAGCAGCCAAGATGGGCCACAGTACCAAGAGACCCAGTACTTC
CASSQDGPQYQETQYF
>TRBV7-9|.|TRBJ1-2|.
TGTGCCAGCAGCCGAGCCGGGGGTGGGTATGGCTACACCTTC
CASSRAGGGYGYTF
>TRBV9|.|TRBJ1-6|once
TGTGCCAGCAGCGTCCTGGCGCAGGGTAATTCACCCCTCCACTTT
CASSVLAQGNSPLHF
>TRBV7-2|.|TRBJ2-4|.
TGTGCCAGCAGCTCGGACACTATAAAAAACATTCAGTACTTC
CASSSDTIKNIQYF
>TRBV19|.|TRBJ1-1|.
TGTGCCAGTAGTGCCCAGGGGACTGAAGCTTTCTTT
CASSAQGTEAFF